The clone carrying this T cell receptor (beta chain) was counted ten times or more. Germline V gives CDR1 MDHEN, CDR2 SYDVKM. This CDR3 has 15 amino acids. Trimming pared 7 bases from V and 6 bases from J, leaving 19 bases between. The data were taken from a study of T cells in Graves' hyperthyroidism and ophthalmopathy. TCR beta CDR3 sequences were amplified from RNA transcripts. The HTBI primer set served for first-round RT-PCR of the TCR CDR3. TCRdb processed the multiplex PCR reads anew with MiXCR; each CDR3 protein has one entry. In the table there are hundreds of thousands of distinct CDR3 sequences, around 16% of which are singletons.

The sample was blood. This TCR came from a woman between 35 and 50 years old with Graves' ophthalmopathy. V and J are TRBV28 and TRBJ2-1; D unresolved. Here the CDR3 DNA reads TGTGCCAGCAACCCAGGATACGGGTTTAGCAATGAGCAGTTCTTC. Its translation: CASNPGYGFSNEQFF.